This record concerns one T cell receptor (beta chain) sequence. The antigen is unknown. The V end was cut by 2 bases, the J end by 0 bases, with 5 bases between. Germline V gene data show CDR1 as SGHDT and CDR2 as YYEEEE. The CDR3 totals 13 residues. These data are taken from a study of T cell repertoires in cytomegalovirus infection. TCRdb fed the reads into MiXCR, producing one record per CDR3 protein. The table has about 830,000 distinct CDR3 sequences, approximately 30% seen once; the top ten hold 9.5% to 15%. Study observations and caveats: Clonotype analysis showed dominance of the ex vivo response by HLA-C-restricted CMV-specific TCR beta clonotypes.

The chain carries TRBV5-6 and TRBJ2-5; D is ambiguous. This receptor was obtained from a human donor in good health (CMV status not recorded). Some clones in this sample may be carry-over from other donors' samples. The sample was cultured CD8+ T cells from PBMCs, taken from culture after CMV antigen stimulation. CDR3 region: CASSFVYQETQYF. The CDR3 bases are TGTGCCAGCAGCTTTGTCTACCAAGAGACCCAGTACTTC.